The TCR beta chain described here comes from a study of T cells in Graves' hyperthyroidism and ophthalmopathy. The germline CDR1 and CDR2 sequences are MDHEN and SYDVKM. The V gene lost 7 bases and the J gene lost 2 bases, with 12 bases spanning the gap. This CDR3 is 13 amino acids long. PBMCs were sourced from roughly 9.1 ml fresh peripheral blood. Concerning this clonotype: The antigen is not known.

Whole-study findings and limits: In blood, most of the thyroid clonotypes expanded above 0.001 were also present. With a median lead of approximately six months before onset, the model predicted ophthalmopathy.

It was RNA transcripts that yielded the amplified TCR beta CDR3 regions. The TCR CDR3 was amplified in a first-round RT-PCR using the HTBI primer set. MiXCR, run by TCRdb on the multiplex PCR reads, gives a single entry per CDR3 protein. The sample lists around 250,000 distinct CDR3 sequences, less than 15% occurring once. The source material was blood. The TCR sequence derives from a middle-aged woman with Graves' hyperthyroidism that later progressed to Graves' ophthalmopathy. This chain links TRBV28 with TRBJ2-7; possible D gene TRBD1, 5 bases. The CDR3 DNA is TGTGCCAGCAACGACAGAGTAGCCTACGAGCAGTACTTC. Translated, it gives CASNDRVAYEQYF.